This T cell receptor (beta chain) was observed in a study of OX40 agonist ivuxolimab in advanced cancers. CDR3 length: 16 residues. V was clipped by 5 bases and J by 10 bases, with 21 bases between them. Germline values: CDR1 MDHEN, CDR2 SYDVKM. Some clones are missing from TCRdb's copy, which holds only in-frame ones; the method was immunoSEQ multiplex PCR. Among tens of thousands of clones listed, approximately 86% were seen once. The material was CD4+ or CD8+ T cells sorted from blood, obtained in a trial of the OX40 agonist ivuxolimab. The rearrangement uses TRBV28 and TRBJ1-6; possible D gene TRBD1, 5 bases. This TCR was recovered from an adult with an advanced solid tumor such as melanoma, head and neck, liver or kidney cancer. CDR3 region: CASSPPRGGADSPLHF. CDR3 coding DNA: TGTGCCAGCAGTCCCCCCCGTGGGGGAGCGGACTCACCCCTCCACTTT.